Below are 27 T cell receptor beta chains sequenced from a single sample in a study of blood T cells in healthy people across ages. It was with a sample-barcoded 5' primer and a J-beta primer mix that a second PCR of roughly 7 to 12 cycles was run. In TCRdb, the 5' RACE reads were re-called with MiXCR into one record per CDR3 protein. The sample has approximately 1.5 million distinct CDR3 sequences, 40% to 45% seen once. The material sequenced was blood. The source is a young woman in good health.

The V gene is TRBV6-5, the J gene TRBJ2-1; TRBD2 might be the D (7 bases). The CDR3 has 16 residues. Germline CDR1 and CDR2: MNHEY and SVGAGI. V was pared by 0 bases and J by 10 bases, with 19 bases between. The CDR3, as DNA: TGTGCCAGCAGTTACTCGTCGGGGGGCTATTCCTACGAGCAGTTCTTC. This encodes CASSYSSGGYSYEQFF.

This chain links TRBV28 with TRBJ1-5, with D unclear. Trimming pared 7 bases from V and 0 bases from J, leaving 7 bases between. The CDR3 has 13 residues. The germline V gene has CDR1 MDHEN and CDR2 SYDVKM. CDR3 in amino acids: CASTRNSNQPQHF. CDR3 nucleotides: TGTGCCAGCACCCGTAATAGCAATCAGCCCCAGCATTTT.

This clonotype was seen a handful of times. The V and J genes are TRBV12-3 or TRBV12-4 and TRBJ2-4; TRBD1 matches at 11 bases. The CDR3 runs 14 residues. V shed 5 bases, J shed 7 bases, and the junction held 4 bases outside the gene matches. CDR3 region: CASSRTGGWNIQYF. Written as DNA, the CDR3 is TGTGCCAGCAGTAGGACAGGGGGCTGGAACATTCAGTACTTC.

The V gene is TRBV12-5, the J gene TRBJ1-5; a possible D gene is TRBD1 (5 bases). The CDR3 is 17 amino acids. The germline V gene has CDR1 LGHNT and CDR2 FRNRAP. V shed 1 base and J shed 4 bases, with 17 bases lying between them. The CDR3 DNA reads TGTGCTAGTGGTTTGGCGCCCCACAGGTCCTCAAATCAGCCCCAGCATTTT. Translating it yields CASGLAPHRSSNQPQHF.

The rearrangement uses TRBV20-1 and TRBJ2-1; 8 positions agree with TRBD2. The junction had 11 bases not matched to a gene; V was cut back by 3 bases and J by 10 bases. Germline lookup yields CDR1 DFQATT and CDR2 SNEGSKA (reference sequence). The CDR3 has 14 amino acids. CDR3 in DNA: TGCAGTGCTAGCTGGCGGGGGGTGACCTACGAGCAGTTCTTC. It codes for CSASWRGVTYEQFF.

This clonotype was recorded a few times. The chain recombines TRBV2 with TRBJ2-1; D is perhaps TRBD2 (6 bases). Germline lookup yields CDR1 SNHLY and CDR2 FYNNEI. This CDR3 has 14 amino acids. The germline V and J ends were trimmed by 5 bases and 8 bases, with 16 bases remaining between them. The CDR3 protein is CASSPYGSWDEQFF. CDR3 bases: TGTGCCAGCAGTCCCTACGGGAGCTGGGATGAGCAGTTCTTC.

The genes are TRBV15 and TRBJ1-5; unclear D gene. The CDR3 spans 14 residues. Germline CDR1 reads LNHNV; CDR2 reads YYDKDF (reference sequence). Trimming cost V 2 bases and J 6 bases, with 11 bases left between them. CDR3: CATSRPAQGQPQHF. The CDR3, as DNA: TGTGCCACCAGCAGACCTGCGCAAGGTCAGCCCCAGCATTTT.

Turning to this clonotype: This sequence may be a read error, since a much larger clone differs from it by one base. The J gene is TRBJ2-4, the V gene TRBV5-1; 10 nucleotides match TRBD2. With the DNA end fitting TRBJ2-7 better, the J assignment may be wrong. This CDR3 contains 15 residues. Germline V CDR1 and CDR2: SGHRS, YFSETQ. This chain's CDR3 is CASALSSGGVDEQYF. CDR3 coding DNA: TGCGCCAGCGCGCTCTCTAGCGGGGGCGTCGACGAGCAGTACTTC.

This chain connects TRBV6-1 to TRBJ2-7; D unclear. The last part of the DNA fits TRBJ2-5 better; the J call may be wrong. Germline CDR1 reads MNHNS; CDR2 reads SASEGT. This CDR3 is built from 13 residues. CDR3 region: CASSEGTQETQYF. The DNA of the CDR3 is TGTGCCAGCAGTGAGGGAACGCAGGAGACCCAGTACTTC.

This clonotype was detected a few times. The chain carries TRBV7-9 and TRBJ2-1; tentative D call: TRBD2 (6 bases). The CDR3 is 15 residues long. Germline V gene sequence: CDR1 SEHNR, CDR2 FQNEAQ (reference sequence). V lost 5 bases to trimming and J lost 0 bases, with 11 bases between them. DNA of the CDR3: TGTGCCAGCAGCGCCGCGGGGAGCTCCTACAATGAGCAGTTCTTC. Protein sequence: CASSAAGSSYNEQFF.

The CDR3 nucleotides read TGCAGTGCTAGAGATGGGCAGGGGTTTCCAGGCTACACCTTC. It is translated as CSARDGQGFPGYTF. J is TRBJ1-2 and V is TRBV20-1; perhaps TRBD1 as D (6 bases). Germline CDR1 is DFQATT and CDR2 is SNEGSKA (reference sequence). The CDR3 has 14 residues. The V and J ends lost 0 bases and 8 bases respectively, with 16 bases between them.

The table lists this clonotype with a few counts. J is TRBJ1-2 and V is TRBV6-2 or TRBV6-3; perhaps TRBD1 as D (6 bases). Germline-derived CDR1 and CDR2 are MNHEY and SVGEGT. The germline V and J ends were trimmed by 5 bases and 5 bases, with 12 bases remaining between them. The CDR3 has 13 residues. CDR3: CASSGTRLYGYTF. The CDR3 DNA reads TGTGCCAGCAGTGGGACAAGGTTGTATGGCTACACCTTC.

The chain joins TRBV6-6 to TRBJ1-5; 8 bases are a match to TRBD1. From germline, CDR1 is MNHNY and CDR2 SVGAGI (reference sequence). There are 14 residues in the CDR3. The V gene end was trimmed by 6 bases and the J gene end by 6 bases; junction bases not matched to a gene: 7. CDR3 protein: CASSATDRAQPQHF. DNA for the CDR3: TGTGCCAGCAGCGCCACGGACAGGGCTCAGCCCCAGCATTTT.

The sample holds one count of this clonotype. The chain is built from TRBV20-1 and TRBJ1-1, with no clear D. CDR3 length equals 12 residues. Germline assignment: CDR1 DFQATT and CDR2 SNEGSKA (reference sequence). The V end was cut by 4 bases, the J end by 1 base, with 7 bases between. CDR3 residues: CSAISKNTEAFF. As DNA, the CDR3 is TGCAGTGCTATTAGCAAGAACACTGAAGCTTTCTTT.

A few counts support this clonotype. The chain has TRBV12-3 or TRBV12-4 and TRBJ1-3; possibly TRBD1 for D (5 bases). V was cut by 7 bases and J by 0 bases, with 13 bases left in between. CDR3 size: 15 residues. In DNA, the CDR3 is TGTGCCAGCACTCTTGCCGGGGCCTCTGGAAACACCATATATTTT. Amino acid sequence: CASTLAGASGNTIYF.

The chain carries TRBV20-1 and TRBJ1-2; D is possibly TRBD1 (6 bases). CDR1 is DFQATT, CDR2 SNEGSKA, per germline (reference sequence). The CDR3 length is 18 residues. The V gene lost 0 bases and the J gene lost 0 bases, with 20 bases spanning the gap. In DNA form, the CDR3 reads TGCAGTGCTAGAGATACTTGGGTCAGGGGCGTCCCTAACTATGGCTACACCTTC. Translating it yields CSARDTWVRGVPNYGYTF.

This clonotype turned up a few times. This sequence joins TRBV28 and TRBJ2-7, with 9 bases fitting TRBD2. CDR1 and CDR2 from the germline V gene are MDHEN and SYDVKM. The CDR3 has 16 residues. The V and J ends lost 5 bases and 0 bases, in that order; junction bases with no gene match: 8. In DNA form, the CDR3 reads TGTGCCAGCAGTACTCCGGGTAGCGGGAGCTCCTACGAGCAGTACTTC. Its translation is CASSTPGSGSSYEQYF.

The rearrangement uses TRBV5-6 and TRBJ1-1, with D possibly matching TRBD1 (5 bases). Trimming shortened V by 3 bases and J by 6 bases, and 12 bases separated the two germline ends. This CDR3 is 13 amino acids long. Per the germline V gene, CDR1 is SGHDT and CDR2 is YYEEEE. DNA of the CDR3: TGTGCCAGCAGCTGGGGGGTATACGCTGAAGCTTTCTTT. It is translated as CASSWGVYAEAFF.

This clonotype came up a few times. The rearrangement links TRBV12-3 or TRBV12-4 to TRBJ2-3; 12 nucleotides agree with TRBD2. CDR3 length: 16 amino acids. V shed 4 bases, J shed 2 bases, and the junction held 4 bases outside the gene matches. As DNA, the CDR3 is TGTGCCAGCAGTTGGACTAGCGGGATGTTCACAGATACGCAGTATTTT. Translation: CASSWTSGMFTDTQYF.

As regards this clonotype: One end of the junction varies from germline; a read error may be responsible. The chain is built from TRBV7-9 and TRBJ2-5, with D possibly being TRBD1 or TRBD2 (5 bases each). The DNA matches TRBJ2-7 better at its end, which makes the J call doubtful. This CDR3 has 14 residues. Germline values: CDR1 SEHNR, CDR2 FQNEAQ (reference sequence). The CDR3 sequence is CVSSPNSGLYEQYF. In nucleotides, the CDR3 is TGTGTCAGCAGCCCAAATTCGGGGCTCTACGAGCAGTACTTC.

V gene TRBV30 combines with J gene TRBJ1-2, with 7 bases fitting TRBD1. Germline CDR1 and CDR2: GTSNPN and SVGIG (reference sequence). With V trimmed by 4 bases and J by 1 base, 6 bases remained unmatched. The CDR3 sequence is 14 residues long. The CDR3, as DNA: TGTGCCTGGAACGGCAGGGGGAATAACTATGGCTACACCTTC. Amino acids: CAWNGRGNNYGYTF.

The genes are TRBV5-1 and TRBJ2-3; TRBD1 or TRBD2 may be the D gene (5 bases each). V gave up 7 bases and J gave up 6 bases, with 18 bases separating them. The germline gives CDR1 SGHRS, CDR2 YFSETQ. The CDR3 totals 14 residues. The CDR3 DNA reads TGCGCCAGCGGCCGGGACCCGGGGTCGGATACGCAGTATTTT. Protein: CASGRDPGSDTQYF.

The rearrangement uses TRBV19 and TRBJ2-5, with D uncertain. The V gene lost 1 base and the J gene lost 4 bases, with 4 bases spanning the gap. The CDR3 length is 12 residues. Looked up from germline, CDR1 is LNHDA and CDR2 is SQIVND (reference sequence). CDR3 sequence: CASSIGVETQYF. The DNA for the CDR3 is TGTGCCAGTAGTATAGGGGTAGAGACCCAGTACTTC.

The J gene is TRBJ2-1, the V gene TRBV20-1, with D tentatively TRBD2 (6 bases). Trimming shortened V by 3 bases and J by 8 bases, and 11 bases separated the two germline ends. There are 12 residues in the CDR3. Per germline, CDR1 DFQATT and CDR2 SNEGSKA (reference sequence). In nucleotides, the CDR3 is TGCAGTGCTAGTAGGGGAGGAGATGAGCAGTTCTTC. Translated: CSASRGGDEQFF.

This clonotype was counted between two and nine times. The rearrangement joins TRBV6-2 or TRBV6-3 to TRBJ1-2; D gene ambiguous. This CDR3 has 14 residues. The V end was cut by 7 bases, the J end by 6 bases, with 18 bases between. CDR1 is MNHEY and CDR2 is SVGEGT in the germline V gene. The chain's CDR3 is CASNEDGLLNGYTF. Written as DNA, the CDR3 is TGTGCCAGCAATGAAGACGGTTTGTTGAATGGCTACACCTTC.

The chain links TRBV7-2 to TRBJ2-1; 9 bases line up with TRBD2. Looked up from germline, CDR1 is SGHTA and CDR2 is FQGNSA. The CDR3 runs 15 residues. The trim removed 5 bases at V and 6 bases at J, leaving 8 bases unmatched. CDR3 sequence: CASSPSLAGSNEQFF. CDR3 sequence (DNA): TGTGCCAGCAGCCCTTCTCTAGCGGGGAGCAATGAGCAGTTCTTC. Variable domain in full (rest from reference TRBV7-2 and TRBJ2-1): GAGVSQSPSNKVTEKGKDVELRCDPISGHTALYWYRQSLGQGLEFLIYFQGNSAPDKSGLPSDRFSAERTGGSVSTLTIQRTQQEDSAVYLCASSPSLAGSNEQFFGPGTRLTVL.

This clonotype was seen ten or more times. The V call is TRBV7-9, the J call TRBJ1-2; the match to TRBD1 covers 7 bases. The ends lost 1 base at V and 2 bases at J; junction bases unmatched: 1. Germline V gene lookup returns CDR1 SEHNR and CDR2 FQNEAQ (reference sequence). The CDR3 has 14 amino acids. The CDR3, as DNA: TGTGCCAGCAGCTTAGAACAGGGGAACTATGGCTACACCTTC. Residues: CASSLEQGNYGYTF. Filled out from reference TRBV7-9 and TRBJ1-2, the complete variable domain reads DTGVSQNPRHKITKRGQNVTFRCDPISEHNRLYWYRQTLGQGPEFLTYFQNEAQLEKSRLLSDRFSAERPKGSFSTLEIQRTEQGDSAMYLCASSLEQGNYGYTFGSGTRLTVV.